In this sample, the clone carrying this TCR beta chain turned up many times. Its target is not known. The sample comes from a study of vaccination effects on CD4 cells after COVID-19. Peptide-pool stimulation followed by sequencing identified expanded antigen-specific CD4+ clonotypes in the ViraFEST assay. At the end of roughly 9 days of culture, CD4+ T cells were isolated. The person's infection with SARS-CoV-2, confirmed by PCR, took place between March and December 2020. A density of fewer than 2.5 million PBMC per well was used; these cells were cultured with roughly 10 IU/ml IL-2 and roughly 10 ug/ml peptides. Replacing half the medium with IL-2 medium was done on days 3 and 7. Broader study findings: No early post-infection timepoints were available in the study, which also included few convalescent patients. Spike-reactive clones in convalescents after vaccination were chiefly newly vaccine-induced.

The protocol was immunoSEQ multiplex PCR, while the TCRdb copy is restricted to in-frame clones and leaves out a portion. This table holds roughly 70,000 clones, more than 65% found once. Between the trimmed V and J ends, which lost 1 base and 3 bases, there was a span of 13 bases. The CDR3 extends over 15 amino acids. Looked up from germline, CDR1 is SGHTA and CDR2 is FQGNSA. The starting material was CD4+ T cells from PBMCs cultured with HIV peptides, obtained before COVID-19 vaccination. Indicated subset: HIV-1 Nef peptide pool negative control/reference culture. The chain recombines TRBV7-2 with TRBJ2-7; D gene unclear. The sequence was obtained from a human donor who had a prior SARS-CoV-2 infection. In nucleotides, the CDR3 is TGTGCCAGCAGCTTAGAGTACTGGCAGGACTACGAGCAGTACTTC. Encoded protein: CASSLEYWQDYEQYF.